The clone carrying this T cell receptor (beta chain) was seen only a few times. Antigen unknown. Amplification used 60 Vbeta primers and 13 Jbeta primers. Assay used: immunoSEQ multiplex PCR; TCRdb lists only in-frame clones, some missing. The sample includes 120,000 to 150,000 clones, over 70% of them seen just once. These data belong to a study of cytomegalovirus exposure and HLA in healthy donors. This CDR3 is 14 amino acids long. CDR1 and CDR2 (germline): MNHEY, SMNVEV (reference sequence). With V trimmed by 6 bases and J by 6 bases, 11 bases remained unmatched. General study points: In vitro work confirmed that three CMV-associated chains recognize CMV antigens. The authors later linked a missense DCLRE1C variant to TCR beta V- and J-gene trimming.

Material: PBMCs. This TCR was sampled from a woman aged 40-49 years in good health and CMV-seropositive. J is TRBJ2-7 and V is TRBV27; 7 bases are a match to TRBD1. CDR3 sequence: CASRQGGSSSEQYF. CDR3 nucleotide sequence: TGTGCCAGCAGACAAGGGGGCTCTTCTAGCGAGCAGTACTTC.